This T cell receptor beta chain came from a study of blood T cell repertoires in COVID-19. TCRdb's copy holds only in-frame clones and misses some; the assay was immunoSEQ multiplex PCR. The sample holds about 240,000 clones, roughly 87% seen once. The CDR3 is made up of 13 amino acids. V dropped 0 bases and J dropped 5 bases, with 7 bases sitting between them. Germline V gene sequence: CDR1 SGDLS, CDR2 YYNGEE. J is TRBJ2-3 and V is TRBV9; no clear D. This TCR came from a man between 60 and 75 years old who had recovered from COVID-19. The sequencing sample was made of peripheral blood. The CDR3 DNA follows: TGTGCCAGCAGCGTAGCGTACGGAGATACGCAGTATTTT. As protein: CASSVAYGDTQYF.